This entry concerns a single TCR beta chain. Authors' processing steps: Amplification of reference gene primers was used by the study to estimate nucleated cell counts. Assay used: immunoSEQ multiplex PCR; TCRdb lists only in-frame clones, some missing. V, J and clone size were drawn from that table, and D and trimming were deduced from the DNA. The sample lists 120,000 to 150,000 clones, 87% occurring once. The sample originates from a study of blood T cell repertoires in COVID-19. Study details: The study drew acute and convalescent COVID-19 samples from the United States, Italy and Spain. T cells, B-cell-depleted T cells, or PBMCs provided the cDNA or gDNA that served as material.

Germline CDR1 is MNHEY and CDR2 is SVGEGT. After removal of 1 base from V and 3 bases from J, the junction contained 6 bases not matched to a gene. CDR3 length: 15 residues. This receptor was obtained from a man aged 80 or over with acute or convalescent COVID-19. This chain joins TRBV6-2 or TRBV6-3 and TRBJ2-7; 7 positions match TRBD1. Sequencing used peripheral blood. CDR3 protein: CASSYFGTADYEQYF. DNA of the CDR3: TGTGCCAGCAGTTACTTTGGGACAGCTGACTACGAGCAGTACTTC.